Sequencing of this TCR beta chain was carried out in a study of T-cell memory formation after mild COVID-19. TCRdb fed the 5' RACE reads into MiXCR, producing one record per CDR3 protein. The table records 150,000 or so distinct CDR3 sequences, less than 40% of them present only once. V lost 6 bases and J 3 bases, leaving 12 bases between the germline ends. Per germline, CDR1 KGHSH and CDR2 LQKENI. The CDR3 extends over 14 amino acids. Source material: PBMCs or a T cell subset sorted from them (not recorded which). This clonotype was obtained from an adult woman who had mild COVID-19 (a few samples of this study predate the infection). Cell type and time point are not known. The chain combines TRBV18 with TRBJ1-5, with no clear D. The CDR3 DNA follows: TGTGCCAGCTCGTTAGGCCAGCCCAATCAGCCCCAGCATTTT. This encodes CASSLGQPNQPQHF.